A few counts support the clone carrying this T cell receptor (beta chain). The data stem from a study of graft-versus-host responses after intestinal transplantation. Study overall: Each patient got anti-thymocyte globulin induction, then tacrolimus and steroids for around three years.

Study findings and constraints: Early after transplant, HvG declines were associated with peak levels of circulating GvH clones.

Assay used: immunoSEQ multiplex PCR; TCRdb lists only in-frame clones, some missing. Here the sample spans about 21,000 clones, approximately 40% being singletons. This CDR3 comprises 14 residues. V lost 5 bases to trimming and J lost 7 bases, with 18 bases between them. CDR1 is MNHEY and CDR2 is SVGAGI in the germline V gene. Approximately 200,000 CFSE-labeled responder cells were plated with approximately 200,000 irradiated, violet-dye-labeled stimulator cells. Post-reaction, proliferating CD3+CD4+ and CD3+CD8+ responders (CFSE-low) were sorted. The source of this sequence is a human patient who received an intestinal transplant. This chain connects TRBV6-5 to TRBJ2-7, with D maybe TRBD2 (5 bases). The sample was alloreactive CD8+ T cells from a mixed lymphocyte reaction culture, taken before intestinal transplant. Noted subset: CFSE-low proliferating T cells sorted from roughly 6-day pre-transplant mixed lymphocyte reaction (GvH or HvG direction). The CDR3: CASSEQPPTGEQYF. The CDR3 coding sequence is TGTGCCAGCAGTGAACAGCCACCAACGGGGGAGCAGTACTTC.